The present T cell receptor (beta chain) was sequenced within a study of post-analysis software for immune sequencing data. Study-level results: The five TRBV segments detected at higher frequency in patients than in controls included TRBV5-6, TRBV5-1 and TRBV20-1.

Unique-molecular-identifier-tagged TCR beta cDNA libraries were used. TCRdb used MiXCR to reprocess the PCR reads, holding one entry per CDR3 protein. The sample lists 450,000 to 650,000 distinct CDR3 sequences, around 40% occurring once. The germline V gene encodes CDR1 MNHEY and CDR2 SMNVEV (reference sequence). This CDR3 is built from 15 residues. With 3 bases removed from V and 0 bases from J, the gap between germline ends came to 6 bases. On this clonotype itself: Its specificity is unknown.

The TCR comes from a girl aged 10 to 17 with multiple sclerosis. V usage is TRBV27 and J usage is TRBJ2-6; no definite D call. Sequenced material: blood. The CDR3 coding sequence is TGTGCCAGCAGTTTTTCCTTCTCTGGGGCCAACGTCCTGACTTTC. Its protein product is CASSFSFSGANVLTF.